This T cell receptor (beta chain) is drawn from a study of cytomegalovirus exposure and HLA in healthy donors. Study results and limitations: About 87% or about 30% of the time was how often most TCR beta V segments were productive, according to an earlier analysis.

As regards this clone: Its cognate antigen is unknown.

The V gene's germline CDR1 is LGHNA and CDR2 YSLEER. Between the trimmed V and J ends, which lost 0 bases and 4 bases, there was a span of 13 bases. The CDR3 contains 15 residues. Primers included in the PCR were 60 Vbeta and 13 Jbeta primers. TCRdb's table, derived via immunoSEQ multiplex PCR, lists solely in-frame clones and lacks some. The sample lists over 85,000 clones, around 76% seen once, with 0.57% in the top ten. The sample taken for sequencing was PBMCs. The rearrangement links TRBV4-3 to TRBJ2-7; no firm D call. This sequence originates from a man between 25 and 39 years old in good health and CMV-seronegative. The CDR3 here is CASSQDRTPRYEQYF. CDR3 DNA: TGCGCCAGCAGCCAAGATAGAACCCCAAGATACGAGCAGTACTTC.